This paragraph covers one T cell receptor beta chain sequence. What it binds is not known. The data were obtained in a study of T-cell reconstitution after alpha-beta-depleted transplantation in children. Using unique molecular identifiers, the investigators prepared the TCRbeta library. In TCRdb, the PCR reads were re-called with MiXCR into one record per CDR3 protein. The sample contains approximately 430,000 distinct CDR3 sequences, 16% of which appear only once. Study conclusions and caveats: The high TCRbeta diversity at day 60 in some patients came from surviving recipient T cells and thymic progenitors.

The sample in question was PBMCs, mostly from graft donor cells, obtained 360 days after TCRalphabeta/CD19-depleted stem cell transplant. This sequence was found in a boy less than two years old who had a stem cell transplant for Wiskott-Aldrich syndrome, so the T cells may come from the graft donor.

The CDR3 nucleotides are TGTGCCAGCAGTGTGGGGTTTGACCAACTCTCCTACAATGAGCAGTTCTTC. Translation: CASSVGFDQLSYNEQFF. This chain uses TRBV2 with TRBJ2-1, with D unresolved. Germline V gives CDR1 SNHLY, CDR2 FYNNEI. The CDR3 extends over 17 amino acids. Trimming removed 4 bases from V and 0 bases from J, with 16 bases in between.